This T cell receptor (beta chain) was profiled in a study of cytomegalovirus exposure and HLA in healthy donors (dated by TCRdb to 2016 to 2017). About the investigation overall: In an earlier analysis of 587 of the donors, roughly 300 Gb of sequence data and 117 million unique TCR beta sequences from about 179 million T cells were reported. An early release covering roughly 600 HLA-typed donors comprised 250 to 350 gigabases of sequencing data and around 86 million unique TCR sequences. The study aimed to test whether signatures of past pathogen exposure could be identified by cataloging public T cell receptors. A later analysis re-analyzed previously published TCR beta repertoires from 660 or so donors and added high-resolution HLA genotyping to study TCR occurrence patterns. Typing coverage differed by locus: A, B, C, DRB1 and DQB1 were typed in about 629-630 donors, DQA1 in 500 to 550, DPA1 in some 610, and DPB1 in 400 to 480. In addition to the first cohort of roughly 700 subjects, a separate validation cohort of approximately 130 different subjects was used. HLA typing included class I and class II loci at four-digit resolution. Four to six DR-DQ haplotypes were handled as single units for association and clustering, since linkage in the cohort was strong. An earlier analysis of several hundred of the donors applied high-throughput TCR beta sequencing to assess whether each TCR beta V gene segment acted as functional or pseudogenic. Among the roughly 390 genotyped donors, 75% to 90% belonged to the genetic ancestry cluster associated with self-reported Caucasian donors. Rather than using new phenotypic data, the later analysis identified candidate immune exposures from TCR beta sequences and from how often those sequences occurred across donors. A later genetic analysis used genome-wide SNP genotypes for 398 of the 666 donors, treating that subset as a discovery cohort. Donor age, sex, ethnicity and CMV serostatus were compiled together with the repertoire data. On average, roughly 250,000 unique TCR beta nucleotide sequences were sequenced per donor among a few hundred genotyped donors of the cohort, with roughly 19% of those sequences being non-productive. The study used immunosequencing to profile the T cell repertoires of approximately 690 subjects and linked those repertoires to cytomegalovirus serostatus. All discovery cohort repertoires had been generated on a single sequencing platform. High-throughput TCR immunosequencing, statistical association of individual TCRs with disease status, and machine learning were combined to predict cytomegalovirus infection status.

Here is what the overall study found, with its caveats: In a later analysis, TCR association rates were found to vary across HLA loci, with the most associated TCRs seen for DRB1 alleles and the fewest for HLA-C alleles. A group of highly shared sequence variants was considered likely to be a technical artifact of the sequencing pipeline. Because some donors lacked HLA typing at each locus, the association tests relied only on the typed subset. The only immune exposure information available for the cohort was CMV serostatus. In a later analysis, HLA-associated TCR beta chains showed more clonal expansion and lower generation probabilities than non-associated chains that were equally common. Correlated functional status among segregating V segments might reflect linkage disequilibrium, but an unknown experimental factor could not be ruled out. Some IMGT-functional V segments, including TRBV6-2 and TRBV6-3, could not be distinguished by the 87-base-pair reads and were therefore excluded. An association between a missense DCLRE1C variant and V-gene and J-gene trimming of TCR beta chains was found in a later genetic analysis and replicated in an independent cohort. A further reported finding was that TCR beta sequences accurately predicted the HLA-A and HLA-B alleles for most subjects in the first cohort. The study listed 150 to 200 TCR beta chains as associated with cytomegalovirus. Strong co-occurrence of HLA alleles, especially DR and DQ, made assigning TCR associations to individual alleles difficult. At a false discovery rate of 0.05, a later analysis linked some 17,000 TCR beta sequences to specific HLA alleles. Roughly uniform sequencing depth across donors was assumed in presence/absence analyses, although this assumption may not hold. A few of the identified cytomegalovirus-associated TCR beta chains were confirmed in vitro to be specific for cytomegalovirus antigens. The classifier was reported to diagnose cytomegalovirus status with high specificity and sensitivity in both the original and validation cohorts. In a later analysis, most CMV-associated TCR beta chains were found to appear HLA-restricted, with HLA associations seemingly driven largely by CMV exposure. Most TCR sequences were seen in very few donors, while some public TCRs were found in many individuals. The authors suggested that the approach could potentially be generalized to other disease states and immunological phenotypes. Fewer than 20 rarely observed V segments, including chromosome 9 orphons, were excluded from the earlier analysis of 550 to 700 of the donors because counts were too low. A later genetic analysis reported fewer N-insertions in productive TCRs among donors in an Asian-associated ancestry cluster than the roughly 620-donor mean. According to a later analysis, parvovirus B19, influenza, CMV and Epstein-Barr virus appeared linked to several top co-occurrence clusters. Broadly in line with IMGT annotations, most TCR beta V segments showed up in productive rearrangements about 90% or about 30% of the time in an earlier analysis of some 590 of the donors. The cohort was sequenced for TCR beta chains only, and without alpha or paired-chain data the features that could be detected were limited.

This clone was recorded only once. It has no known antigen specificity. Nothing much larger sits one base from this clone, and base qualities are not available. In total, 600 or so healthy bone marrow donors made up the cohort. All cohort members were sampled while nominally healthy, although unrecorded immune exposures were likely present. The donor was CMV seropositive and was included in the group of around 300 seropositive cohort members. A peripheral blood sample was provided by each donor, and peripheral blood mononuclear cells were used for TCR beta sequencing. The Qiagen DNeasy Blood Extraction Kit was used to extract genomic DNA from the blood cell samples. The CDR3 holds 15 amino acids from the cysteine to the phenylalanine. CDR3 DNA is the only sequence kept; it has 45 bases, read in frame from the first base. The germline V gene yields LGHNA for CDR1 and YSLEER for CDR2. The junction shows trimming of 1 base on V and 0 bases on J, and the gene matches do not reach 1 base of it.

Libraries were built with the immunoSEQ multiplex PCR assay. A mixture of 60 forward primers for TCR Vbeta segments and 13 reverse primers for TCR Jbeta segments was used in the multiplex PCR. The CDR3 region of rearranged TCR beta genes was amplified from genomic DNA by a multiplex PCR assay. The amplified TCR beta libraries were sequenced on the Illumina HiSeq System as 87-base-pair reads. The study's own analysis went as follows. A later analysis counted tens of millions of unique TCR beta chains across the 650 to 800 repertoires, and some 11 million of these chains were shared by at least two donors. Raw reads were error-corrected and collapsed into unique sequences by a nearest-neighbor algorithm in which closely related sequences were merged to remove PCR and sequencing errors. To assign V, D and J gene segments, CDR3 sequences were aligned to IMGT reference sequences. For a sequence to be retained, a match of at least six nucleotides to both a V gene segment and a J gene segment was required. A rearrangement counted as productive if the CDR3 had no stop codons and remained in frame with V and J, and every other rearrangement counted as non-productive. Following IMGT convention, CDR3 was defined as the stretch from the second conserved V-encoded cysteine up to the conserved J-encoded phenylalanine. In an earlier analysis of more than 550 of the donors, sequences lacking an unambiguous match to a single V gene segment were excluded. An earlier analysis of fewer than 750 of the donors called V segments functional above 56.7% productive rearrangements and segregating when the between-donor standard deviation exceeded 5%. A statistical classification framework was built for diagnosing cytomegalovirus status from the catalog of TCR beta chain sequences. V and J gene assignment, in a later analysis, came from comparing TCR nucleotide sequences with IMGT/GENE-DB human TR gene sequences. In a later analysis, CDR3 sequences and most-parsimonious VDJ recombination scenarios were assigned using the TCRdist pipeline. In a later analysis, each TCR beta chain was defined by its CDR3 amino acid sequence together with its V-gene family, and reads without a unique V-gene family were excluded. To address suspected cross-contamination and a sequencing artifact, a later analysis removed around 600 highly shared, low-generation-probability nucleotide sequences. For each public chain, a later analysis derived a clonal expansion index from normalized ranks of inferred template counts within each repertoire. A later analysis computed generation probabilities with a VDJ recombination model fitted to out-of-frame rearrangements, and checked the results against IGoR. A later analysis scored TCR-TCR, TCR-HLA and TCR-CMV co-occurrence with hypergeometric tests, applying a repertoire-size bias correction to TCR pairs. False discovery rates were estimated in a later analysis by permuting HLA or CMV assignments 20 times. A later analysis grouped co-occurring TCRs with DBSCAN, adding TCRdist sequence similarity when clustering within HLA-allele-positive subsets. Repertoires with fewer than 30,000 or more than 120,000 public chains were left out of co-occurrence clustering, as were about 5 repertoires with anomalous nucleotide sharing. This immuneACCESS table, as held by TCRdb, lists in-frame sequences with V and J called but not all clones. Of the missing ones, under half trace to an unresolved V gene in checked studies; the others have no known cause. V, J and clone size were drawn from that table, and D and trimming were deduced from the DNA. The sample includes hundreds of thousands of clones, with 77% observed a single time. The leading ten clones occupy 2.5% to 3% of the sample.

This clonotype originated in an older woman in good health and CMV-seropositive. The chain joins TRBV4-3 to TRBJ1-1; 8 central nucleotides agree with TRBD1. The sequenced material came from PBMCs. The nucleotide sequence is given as TGCGCCAGCAGCCAAGGGGGACAGGTGAACACTGAAGCTTTCTTT. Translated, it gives CASSQGGQVNTEAFF.